Listed below are T cell receptor beta chains from one sample, sequenced in a study of T cells in tuberculosis. Sequencing used immunoSEQ multiplex PCR; TCRdb keeps in-frame clones, though not all of them. The table records about 29,000 clones, around 87% of them present only once. The material sequenced was PBMCs. All receptors come from a donor under 30 with latent tuberculosis or without tuberculosis infection. CDR3s include the opening cysteine and the closing phenylalanine or tryptophan. A D gene is named only where the DNA matches it firmly. Where a row states a size, it is once, few, many or the class of an expanded clone; other rows omit it.

j_call: TRBJ2-3; d_call: -; v_call: TRBV28; clone_size: -; cdr3_nt: TGTGCCAGCAGTAAAACCGGGACACACACAGATACGCAGTATTTT; cdr3_aa: CASSKTGTHTDTQYF
j_call: TRBJ1-5; d_call: -; v_call: TRBV28; clone_size: once; cdr3_nt: TGTGCCAGCAGTCCCACCTCGCGGGGTAGCAATCAGCCCCAGCATTTT; cdr3_aa: CASSPTSRGSNQPQHF
j_call: TRBJ1-4; d_call: TRBD1; v_call: TRBV27; clone_size: -; cdr3_nt: TGTGCCACCGCCAGGGGGGCAACTAATGAAAAACTGTTTTTT; cdr3_aa: CATARGATNEKLFF
j_call: TRBJ1-5; d_call: -; v_call: TRBV5-6; clone_size: -; cdr3_nt: TGTGCCAGCAGCTTGGACGGGGGTCAGCCCCAGCATTTT; cdr3_aa: CASSLDGGQPQHF
j_call: TRBJ1-2; d_call: -; v_call: TRBV5-1; clone_size: -; cdr3_nt: TGCGCCAGCAGCGGAGAAGGGGGTCCCTATGGCTACACCTTC; cdr3_aa: CASSGEGGPYGYTF
j_call: TRBJ2-1; d_call: TRBD2; v_call: TRBV7-2; clone_size: -; cdr3_nt: TGTGCCAGCAGCTTAGTGTTAGCGGGTCCCTACAATGAGCAGTTCTTC; cdr3_aa: CASSLVLAGPYNEQFF
j_call: TRBJ2-1; d_call: TRBD1; v_call: TRBV29-1; clone_size: -; cdr3_nt: TGCAGCGCCTCCTCGGACAGGGGACGATACAATGAGCAGTTCTTC; cdr3_aa: CSASSDRGRYNEQFF
j_call: TRBJ2-1; d_call: TRBD1; v_call: TRBV10-3; clone_size: -; cdr3_nt: TGTGCCATCAGTGAGCCGGGACAGGGGATTGATGAGCAGTTCTTC; cdr3_aa: CAISEPGQGIDEQFF
j_call: TRBJ2-1; d_call: -; v_call: TRBV5-1; clone_size: -; cdr3_nt: TGCGCCAGCAGCTTCACAGGGTCCAGGAATGAGCAGTTCTTC; cdr3_aa: CASSFTGSRNEQFF
j_call: TRBJ2-1; d_call: -; v_call: TRBV9; clone_size: -; cdr3_nt: TGTGCCAGCAGCGCCAGGGACTCTCACAATGAGCAGTTCTTC; cdr3_aa: CASSARDSHNEQFF
j_call: TRBJ2-5; d_call: -; v_call: TRBV12-5; clone_size: -; cdr3_nt: TGTGCTAGTGGTTTGGTGACCGTGGGCAGGATGTACTTC; cdr3_aa: CASGLVTVGRMYF
j_call: TRBJ2-4; d_call: TRBD1; v_call: TRBV7-9; clone_size: -; cdr3_nt: TGTGCCAGCAGCTTAGGGGACAGGGCGGACATTCAGTACTTC; cdr3_aa: CASSLGDRADIQYF
j_call: TRBJ2-5; d_call: -; v_call: TRBV7-9; clone_size: -; cdr3_nt: TGTGCCAGCAGCTTAATGAGCCAAGAGACCCAGTACTTC; cdr3_aa: CASSLMSQETQYF
j_call: TRBJ2-7; d_call: -; v_call: TRBV9; clone_size: -; cdr3_nt: TGTGCCAGCAGCGTAGCCCAGGGGCCCCTCTACGAGCAGTACTTC; cdr3_aa: CASSVAQGPLYEQYF
j_call: TRBJ2-7; d_call: TRBD2; v_call: TRBV6-5; clone_size: -; cdr3_nt: TGTGCCAGCAGTTACGGCGGGGGGGCCGACGAGCAGTACTTC; cdr3_aa: CASSYGGGADEQYF
j_call: TRBJ1-5; d_call: -; v_call: TRBV5-6; clone_size: -; cdr3_nt: TGTGCCAGCAGCTTAGGGAGGAATCAGCCCCAGCATTTT; cdr3_aa: CASSLGRNQPQHF
j_call: TRBJ2-3; d_call: -; v_call: TRBV5-1; clone_size: -; cdr3_nt: TGCGCCAGCAGCTCCGGGGAGTCTGAGTATTTT; cdr3_aa: CASSSGESEYF
j_call: TRBJ2-1; d_call: -; v_call: TRBV7-3; clone_size: -; cdr3_nt: TGTGCCAGCAGCTTAGGGCCGCAGGCCTACAATGAGCAGTTCTTC; cdr3_aa: CASSLGPQAYNEQFF
j_call: TRBJ1-2; d_call: TRBD1; v_call: TRBV28; clone_size: -; cdr3_nt: TGTGCCAGCAGTCCACCGGGGACAGGGAGGGACTATGGCTACACCTTC; cdr3_aa: CASSPPGTGRDYGYTF
j_call: TRBJ2-5; d_call: -; v_call: TRBV2; clone_size: -; cdr3_nt: TGTGCCAGCAGGGCGGGACAGCAAGAGACCCAGTACTTC; cdr3_aa: CASRAGQQETQYF
j_call: TRBJ1-1; d_call: TRBD1; v_call: TRBV2; clone_size: -; cdr3_nt: TGTGCCAGCAGCCCCAGAAGGGGGGACAGGGGGCTCGCTTTCTTT; cdr3_aa: CASSPRRGDRGLAFF
j_call: TRBJ2-3; d_call: -; v_call: TRBV5-4; clone_size: -; cdr3_nt: TGTGCCAGCAGCTTGGGTGGGGCTAGTAAGGATACGCAGTATTTT; cdr3_aa: CASSLGGASKDTQYF
j_call: TRBJ2-2; d_call: -; v_call: TRBV2; clone_size: -; cdr3_nt: TGTGCCAGCAGTCTGGGCAACACCGGGGAGCTGTTTTTT; cdr3_aa: CASSLGNTGELFF
j_call: TRBJ2-3; d_call: -; v_call: TRBV5-6; clone_size: once; cdr3_nt: TGTGCCAGCAGCTGGAGAAACTACCTCACAGATACGCAGTATTTT; cdr3_aa: CASSWRNYLTDTQYF
j_call: TRBJ1-5; d_call: TRBD1; v_call: TRBV6-1; clone_size: -; cdr3_nt: TGTGCCAGCAGTGAGTGGTCAGGACAGGGAAATCAGCCCCAGCATTTT; cdr3_aa: CASSEWSGQGNQPQHF
j_call: TRBJ2-6; d_call: TRBD2; v_call: TRBV6-1; clone_size: -; cdr3_nt: TGTGCCAGCAGTGAACGATGGGCTAGCGGGGCGTCCTGGCTAGCCAACGTCCTGACTTTC; cdr3_aa: CASSERWASGASWLANVLTF
j_call: TRBJ2-5; d_call: TRBD2; v_call: TRBV5-6; clone_size: -; cdr3_nt: TGTGCCAGCAGCTTGGCCGGGGGGCAAGAGACCCAGTACTTC; cdr3_aa: CASSLAGGQETQYF
j_call: TRBJ2-3; d_call: -; v_call: TRBV13; clone_size: -; cdr3_nt: TGTGCCAGCAGCTTCAGACAGACTAGCACAGATACGCAGTATTTT; cdr3_aa: CASSFRQTSTDTQYF
j_call: TRBJ2-5; d_call: -; v_call: TRBV15; clone_size: -; cdr3_nt: TGTGCCACCAGCAGAGACCCGGTACAAGAGACCCAGTACTTC; cdr3_aa: CATSRDPVQETQYF
j_call: TRBJ1-2; d_call: -; v_call: TRBV9; clone_size: -; cdr3_nt: TGTGCCAGCAGCGTCAACGGGGAATGGGGCTACACCTTC; cdr3_aa: CASSVNGEWGYTF
j_call: TRBJ1-6; d_call: -; v_call: TRBV5-6; clone_size: -; cdr3_nt: TGTGCCAGCAGCTTCAGGACAGCCTATTCACCCCTCCACTTT; cdr3_aa: CASSFRTAYSPLHF
j_call: TRBJ2-5; d_call: -; v_call: TRBV6-6; clone_size: -; cdr3_nt: TGTGCCAGCAGCCCAAGACACGTTCAAGAGACCCAGTACTTC; cdr3_aa: CASSPRHVQETQYF
j_call: TRBJ2-5; d_call: TRBD2; v_call: TRBV19; clone_size: -; cdr3_nt: TGTGCCAGTAGTATAGAGCTATCCAGCGGGATCCAAGAGACCCAGTACTTC; cdr3_aa: CASSIELSSGIQETQYF